The sequence of this TCR beta chain was determined in a study of control samples from healthy donors and cancer patients (dated by TCRdb to the early 2020s). V is shortened by 6 bases, J by 3 bases, and the region joining them spans 11 bases. Its CDR3 holds 13 amino acids, cysteine through phenylalanine. Only the CDR3 portion is preserved as DNA: 39 bases, with reading frame beginning at the first base. Library generation was performed with the immunoSEQ multiplex PCR assay. In its TCRdb copy, this immuneACCESS table keeps in-frame sequences only and misses some clones. Where compared with another copy, unresolved V genes explain less than half of these, and the others have no known cause. In all, the sample holds 80,000 or so clones, and just under 90% of those were seen once. 4.5% to 7% of the sample is held by the ten biggest clonotypes. A word on this clone: Which antigen it targets is not known. Qualities for individual bases were not recorded, and no much larger clone is one base off.

Sequencing used blood. The V gene is TRBV12-3 or TRBV12-4 and the J gene is TRBJ1-1; perhaps TRBD1 is the D gene, with 5 bases matching. This TCR came from a man aged 50 to 60 in good health. CDR3 loop: CASSHRGDTEAFF. The DNA reads TGTGCCAGCAGCCATCGGGGGGACACTGAAGCTTTCTTT.